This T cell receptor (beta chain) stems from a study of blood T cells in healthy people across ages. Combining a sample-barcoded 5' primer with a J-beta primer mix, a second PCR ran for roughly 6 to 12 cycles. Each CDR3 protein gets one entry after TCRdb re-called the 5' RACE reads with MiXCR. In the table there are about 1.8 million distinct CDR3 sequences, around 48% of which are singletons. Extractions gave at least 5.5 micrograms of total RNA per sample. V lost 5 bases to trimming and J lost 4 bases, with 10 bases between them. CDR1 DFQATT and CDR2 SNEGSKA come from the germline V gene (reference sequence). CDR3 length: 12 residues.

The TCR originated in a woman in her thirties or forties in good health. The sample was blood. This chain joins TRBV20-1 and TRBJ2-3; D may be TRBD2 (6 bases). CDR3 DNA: TGCAGTGCTGTGCGGGGTTCAGATACGCAGTATTTT. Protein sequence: CSAVRGSDTQYF.